The 16 T cell receptor beta chains reported below all come from one sample, sequenced in a study of PD-1 blockade in classical Hodgkin lymphoma. Each patient experienced a relapse that followed autologous stem cell transplantation, and brentuximab vedotin exposure varied. Repertoires were generated with immunoSEQ multiplex PCR, while TCRdb's copy carries only in-frame clones and drops some. The table has about 15,000 clones, roughly 83% seen once; the top ten hold 30% to 45%. This specimen was peripheral blood mononuclear cells (PBMCs), taken before the second cycle of nivolumab. The receptors were gathered from a human donor with classical Hodgkin lymphoma.

The chain uses TRBV19 and TRBJ2-6, with D possibly called TRBD1 or TRBD2 (5 bases each). V was shortened by 1 base and J by 9 bases, with 10 bases between the two germline ends. Germline V gene lookup returns CDR1 LNHDA and CDR2 SQIVND (reference sequence). This CDR3 contains 14 residues. The CDR3 loop is CASSIGGVHNVLTF. CDR3 sequence (DNA): TGTGCCAGTAGTATAGGAGGGGTCCACAACGTCCTGACTTTC.

The chain employs TRBV18 and TRBJ2-3, with 10 nucleotides matching TRBD2. The CDR3 is made up of 16 amino acids. Germline V gene lookup returns CDR1 KGHSH and CDR2 LQKENI. V lost 2 bases to trimming and J lost 0 bases; unmatched junction nucleotides: 2. The CDR3 region has the DNA TGTGCCAGCTCACCAACTAGCGGGGCTAGCACAGATACGCAGTATTTT. It yields the protein CASSPTSGASTDTQYF.

Within the sample, this clone is medium-sized. The chain recombines TRBV10-3 with TRBJ1-1; perhaps TRBD1 as D (5 bases). Trimming pared 2 bases from V and 1 base from J, leaving 8 bases between. In germline, CDR1 is ENHRY, CDR2 SYGVKD. The CDR3 covers 14 residues. In DNA form, the CDR3 reads TGTGCCATCAGTGAGCCTGGACAGAACACTGAAGCTTTCTTT. Its protein is CAISEPGQNTEAFF.

The chain joins TRBV5-1 to TRBJ2-7, with 12 nucleotides matching TRBD1. The germline V gene encodes CDR1 SGHRS and CDR2 YFSETQ. With 1 base clipped from V and 0 bases from J, the junction kept 11 bases outside the gene matches. The CDR3 totals 19 residues. The CDR3 bases are TGCGCCAGCAGCTTGAAACCGGGACAGGGGGCGCAAAGCTCCTACGAGCAGTACTTC. Its protein is CASSLKPGQGAQSSYEQYF.

The chain is built from TRBV4-1 and TRBJ2-5; 8 bases are shared with TRBD1. V was clipped by 5 bases and J by 0 bases; unmatched bases: 5. Germline lookup yields CDR1 MGHRA and CDR2 YSYEKL. CDR3 length: 15 amino acids. For the CDR3, the DNA is TGCGCCAGCAGCAAATCGGGACAGGACCAAGAGACCCAGTACTTC. Encoded protein: CASSKSGQDQETQYF.

This clone was recorded a few times. The genes are TRBV7-3 and TRBJ2-2, with TRBD2 matching 8 bases. Germline V CDR1 and CDR2: SGHTA, FQGTGA. After removal of 5 bases from V and 4 bases from J, the junction contained 6 bases not matched to a gene. This CDR3 has 15 amino acids. CDR3 DNA: TGTGCCAGCAGCCCAGGACTAGCCATCACCGGGGAGCTGTTTTTT. This codes for CASSPGLAITGELFF. Together with reference TRBV7-3 and TRBJ2-2, the CDR3 gives the full variable domain: GAGVSQTPSNKVTEKGKYVELRCDPISGHTALYWYRQSLGQGPEFLIYFQGTGAADDSGLPNDRFFAVRPEGSVSTLKIQRTERGDSAVYLCASSPGLAITGELFFGEGSRLTVL.

This rearrangement joins TRBV29-1 to TRBJ2-3; D possibly corresponds to TRBD2 (6 bases). Germline CDR1 and CDR2: SQVTM and ANQGSEA. V was clipped by 7 bases and J by 3 bases, with 14 bases between them. CDR3 length: 13 amino acids. CDR3 sequence: CSAEGMGTDTQYF. DNA of the CDR3: TGCAGCGCGGAGGGGATGGGAACAGATACGCAGTATTTT.

The chain combines TRBV28 with TRBJ2-1; D is ambiguous. Germline CDR1 MDHEN, CDR2 SYDVKM. The CDR3 has 20 residues. V lost 0 bases and J lost 3, with 24 bases in between. The CDR3 sequence: CASSLWVGNPQVRYYNEQFF. The DNA of the CDR3 is TGTGCCAGCAGTTTATGGGTGGGAAACCCTCAGGTTCGCTACTACAATGAGCAGTTCTTC.

This chain joins TRBV29-1 and TRBJ2-2; the D is unclear. Trimming cost V 6 bases and J 1 base, with 6 bases left between them. The CDR3 is 12 amino acids. From germline, CDR1 is SQVTM and CDR2 ANQGSEA. As DNA, the CDR3 is TGCAGCGTGACCCAGAACACCGGGGAGCTGTTTTTT. This gives the protein CSVTQNTGELFF.

This clone was counted only a few times. This chain's CDR3 is CASSLKGLDTEAFF. The DNA for the CDR3 is TGCGCCAGCAGCTTGAAGGGACTCGACACTGAAGCTTTCTTT. V usage is TRBV5-1 and J usage is TRBJ1-1; tentatively, D is TRBD1 (5 bases). Looked up from germline, CDR1 is SGHRS and CDR2 is YFSETQ. This CDR3 is built from 14 residues. V gave up 1 base and J gave up 3 bases, with 10 bases separating them.

The gene calls are TRBV7-9 and TRBJ2-4, with 10 bases matching TRBD2. From germline, CDR1 is SEHNR and CDR2 FQNEAQ (reference sequence). V lost 4 bases and J lost 8; bases outside the gene matches: 5. The CDR3 is 14 residues long. The CDR3 reads CASSSTGTSDIQYF. CDR3 nucleotides: TGTGCCAGCAGCTCCACCGGGACTAGCGACATTCAGTACTTC. The full variable domain, rest sourced from reference TRBV7-9 and TRBJ2-4, is DTGVSQNPRHKITKRGQNVTFRCDPISEHNRLYWYRQTLGQGPEFLTYFQNEAQLEKSRLLSDRFSAERPKGSFSTLEIQRTEQGDSAMYLCASSSTGTSDIQYFGAGTRLSVL.

This chain links TRBV4-2 with TRBJ2-1, with D tentatively TRBD1 (5 bases). This CDR3 region has 16 residues. Germline CDR1 and CDR2: LGHNA and YNFKEQ. V lost 3 bases, J lost 0 bases, and 12 bases lay in between. The CDR3 loop reads CASSQVGQSSYNEQFF. CDR3 in DNA: TGTGCCAGCAGCCAGGTGGGGCAGAGCTCCTACAATGAGCAGTTCTTC.

The chain couples TRBV29-1 to TRBJ2-7, with D possibly called TRBD1 or TRBD2 (5 bases each). Trimming left V 7 bases short and J 0 bases short, with 13 bases between. The germline V gene has CDR1 SQVTM and CDR2 ANQGSEA. The CDR3 has 13 residues. CDR3 nucleotide sequence: TGCAGCGCTAGGGACGGATACTCCTACGAGCAGTACTTC. Protein sequence: CSARDGYSYEQYF.

The chain uses TRBV18 and TRBJ2-1; 7 bases are a match to TRBD2. V lost 8 bases, J lost 4 bases, and 8 bases stayed unmatched. The CDR3 has 14 residues. CDR1 KGHSH and CDR2 LQKENI come from the germline V gene. CDR3 protein: CASGGVRLYNEQFF. DNA of the CDR3: TGTGCCAGCGGGGGGGTCAGACTATACAATGAGCAGTTCTTC.

V is TRBV5-6 and J is TRBJ2-1; D is ambiguous. The CDR3 extends over 12 amino acids. Germline V gene lookup returns CDR1 SGHDT and CDR2 YYEEEE. Trimming cost V 4 bases and J 4 bases, with 6 bases left between them. The CDR3 nucleotides are TGTGCCAGCAGCGTAGGATACAATGAGCAGTTCTTC. Translating gives CASSVGYNEQFF. Supplemented by reference TRBV5-6 and TRBJ2-1, the full variable domain reads DAGVTQSPTHLIKTRGQQVTLRCSPKSGHDTVSWYQQALGQGPQFIFQYYEEEERQRGNFPDRFSGHQFPNYSSELNVNALLLGDSALYLCASSVGYNEQFFGPGTRLTVL.

The J gene is TRBJ2-1, the V gene TRBV30; no reliable D call. Germline CDR1 is GTSNPN and CDR2 is SVGIG (reference sequence). The ends were cut back, 0 bases at V and 1 base at J, with 4 bases in the middle. The CDR3 sequence is 13 residues long. The DNA of the CDR3 is TGTGCCTGGAGTGTACTATCCTACAATGAGCAGTTCTTC. It translates to CAWSVLSYNEQFF. Combining the CDR3 with reference TRBV30 and TRBJ2-1 gives the whole variable domain SQTIHQWPATLVQPVGSPLSLECTVEGTSNPNLYWYRQAAGRGLQLLFYSVGIGQISSEVPQNLSASRPQDRQFILSSKKLLLSDSGFYLCAWSVLSYNEQFFGPGTRLTVL.